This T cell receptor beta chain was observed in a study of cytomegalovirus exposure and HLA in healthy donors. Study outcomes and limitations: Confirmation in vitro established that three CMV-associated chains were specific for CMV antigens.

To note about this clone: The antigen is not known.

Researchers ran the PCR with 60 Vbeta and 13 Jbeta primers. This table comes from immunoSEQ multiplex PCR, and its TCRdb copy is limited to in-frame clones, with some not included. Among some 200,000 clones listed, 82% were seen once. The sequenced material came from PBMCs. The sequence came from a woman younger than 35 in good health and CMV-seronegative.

CDR3 nucleotides: TGTGCCAGCAGTTGGGACAGCAGACAGCCCCAGCATTTT. It codes for CASSWDSRQPQHF. The rearrangement joins TRBV2 to TRBJ1-5, with 7 bases that match TRBD1. In germline, CDR1 is SNHLY, CDR2 FYNNEI. V was pared by 5 bases and J by 7 bases, with 5 bases of the junction left unmatched. The CDR3 is 13 residues long. Supplemented by reference TRBV2 and TRBJ1-5, the full variable domain reads EPEVTQTPSHQVTQMGQEVILRCVPISNHLYFYWYRQILGQKVEFLVSFYNNEISEKSEIFDDQFSVERPDGSNFTLKIRSTKLEDSAMYFCASSWDSRQPQHFGDGTRLSIL.